This T cell receptor beta chain was captured by sequencing in a study of shared clonotypes between healthy human individuals. Libraries were prepared by immunoSEQ multiplex PCR; TCRdb keeps only in-frame clonotypes and omits some of them. The table lists millions of clones, around 93% of them singletons. As defined, naive CD8 cells were CD45RO-negative and positively selected for CCR7, with terminally differentiated effector memory CD45RA+ cells excluded. The CDR3 consists of 13 residues. Trimming removed 7 bases from V and 13 bases from J; junction bases left unmatched: 9. CDR1 and CDR2 (germline): MNHEY, SMNVEV (reference sequence).

The J gene is TRBJ2-4, the V gene TRBV27, with 11 bases identical to TRBD2. The TCR originated in a man between 18 and 29 years old in good health. Some clones in this sample may be carry-over from other donors' samples. Sample: naive CD8+ T cells from PBMCs. The DNA for the CDR3 is TGTGCCAGCAATCCTTTAGCGGGAGGGCCGCAGTACTTC. This codes for CASNPLAGGPQYF.